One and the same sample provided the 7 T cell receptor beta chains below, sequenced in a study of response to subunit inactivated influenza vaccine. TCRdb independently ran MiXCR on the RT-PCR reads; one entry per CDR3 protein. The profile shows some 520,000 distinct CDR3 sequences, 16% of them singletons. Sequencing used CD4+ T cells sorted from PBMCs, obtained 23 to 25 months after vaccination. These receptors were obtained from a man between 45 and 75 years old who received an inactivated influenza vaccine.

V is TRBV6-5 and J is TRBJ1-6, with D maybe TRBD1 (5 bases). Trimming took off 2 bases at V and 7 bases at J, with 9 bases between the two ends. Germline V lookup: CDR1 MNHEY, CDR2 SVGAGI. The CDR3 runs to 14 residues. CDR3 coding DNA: TGTGCCAGCAGTTACGGGGGAAGGAATTCACCCCTCCACTTT. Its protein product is CASSYGGRNSPLHF.

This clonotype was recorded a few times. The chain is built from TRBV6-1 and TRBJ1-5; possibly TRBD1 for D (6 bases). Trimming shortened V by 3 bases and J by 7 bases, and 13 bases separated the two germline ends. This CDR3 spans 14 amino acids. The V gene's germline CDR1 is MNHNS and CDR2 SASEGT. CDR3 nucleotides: TGTGCCAGCAGTGAGCGGGGGGGCAGCCAGCCCCAGCATTTT. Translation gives CASSERGGSQPQHF.

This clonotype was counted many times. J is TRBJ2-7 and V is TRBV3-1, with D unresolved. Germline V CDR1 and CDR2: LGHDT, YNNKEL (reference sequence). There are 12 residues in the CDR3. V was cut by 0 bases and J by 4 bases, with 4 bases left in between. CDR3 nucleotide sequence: TGTGCCAGCAGCCAAGAGTGGTACGAGCAGTACTTC. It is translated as CASSQEWYEQYF.

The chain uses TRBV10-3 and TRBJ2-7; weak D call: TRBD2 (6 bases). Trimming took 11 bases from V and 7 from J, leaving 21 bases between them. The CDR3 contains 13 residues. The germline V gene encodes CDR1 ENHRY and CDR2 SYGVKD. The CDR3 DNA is TGTGCCGCGGGCAGCGGGCCCTCGAGAGAGCAGTACTTC. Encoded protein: CAAGSGPSREQYF.

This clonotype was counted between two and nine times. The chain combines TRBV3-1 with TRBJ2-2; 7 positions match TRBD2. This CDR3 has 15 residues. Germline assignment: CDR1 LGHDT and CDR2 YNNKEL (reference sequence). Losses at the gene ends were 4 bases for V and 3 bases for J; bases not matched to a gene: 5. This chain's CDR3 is CASSRGTTYTGELFF. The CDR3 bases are TGTGCCAGCAGCCGCGGGACTACCTACACCGGGGAGCTGTTTTTT.

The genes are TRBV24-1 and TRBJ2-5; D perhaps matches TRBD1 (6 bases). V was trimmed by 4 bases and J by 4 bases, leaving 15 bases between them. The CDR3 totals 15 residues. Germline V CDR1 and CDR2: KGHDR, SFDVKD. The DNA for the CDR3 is TGTGCCACCAGTGACTGGACAGTTGGGGGAGAGACCCAGTACTTC. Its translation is CATSDWTVGGETQYF.

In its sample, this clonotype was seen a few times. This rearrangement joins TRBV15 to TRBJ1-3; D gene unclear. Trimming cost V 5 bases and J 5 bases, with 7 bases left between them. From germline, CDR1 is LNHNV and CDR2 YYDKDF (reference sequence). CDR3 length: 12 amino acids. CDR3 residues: CATSPTRNTIYF. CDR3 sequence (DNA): TGTGCCACCAGCCCCACCCGAAACACCATATATTTT.